This T cell receptor beta chain originates from a study of identical twins. cDNA carried unique molecular identifiers, and a universal primer site was added by template switching. TCRdb re-called the 5' RACE reads through MiXCR, storing one row per CDR3 protein. The sample holds about 900,000 distinct CDR3 sequences, roughly an eighth seen once. Only healthy Caucasians were included as donors. Germline CDR1 and CDR2: SGHRS and YFSETQ. This CDR3 spans 16 amino acids. The ends lost 1 base at V and 8 bases at J; junction bases unmatched: 14. These data also formed part of another study, on yellow fever vaccine responses in identical twins.

Sequenced material: PBMCs. The clonotype was recovered from a young woman in good health. V and J are TRBV5-1 and TRBJ1-1, with 7 bases that match TRBD1. The CDR3 protein is CASSLLRQGMEEEAFF. Here the CDR3 DNA reads TGCGCCAGCAGCTTGTTAAGACAGGGAATGGAAGAGGAAGCTTTCTTT. Full variable domain (outside the CDR3, taken from reference TRBV5-1 and TRBJ1-1): KAGVTQTPRYLIKTRGQQVTLSCSPISGHRSVSWYQQTPGQGLQFLFEYFSETQRNKGNFPGRFSGRQFSNSRSEMNVSTLELGDSALYLCASSLLRQGMEEEAFFGQGTRLTVV.